This T cell receptor beta chain was obtained from a study of cytomegalovirus exposure and HLA in healthy donors. At the level of the study: Early released data comprised 80 million to 100 million unique TCRs from HLA-typed donors. Overall study results and limits: The study put 150 to 200 TCR beta chains on its list as cytomegalovirus-associated. Analyses of presence and absence presupposed an approximately uniform sequencing depth across donors.

PCR employed 60 Vbeta and 13 Jbeta primers. Measured with immunoSEQ multiplex PCR; TCRdb has only the in-frame clones, and not every one. The sample includes more than 150,000 clones, 78% of them seen just once. Turning to this clone: As yet, its antigen is unknown.

The germline gives CDR1 PRHDT, CDR2 FYEKMQ (reference sequence). V lost 2 bases to trimming and J lost 5 bases; unmatched junction nucleotides: 8. This CDR3 spans 16 amino acids. This sequence joins TRBV13 and TRBJ2-7; 11 bases are a match to TRBD2. This clonotype was sampled from a male donor in good health and CMV-seronegative. Sequencing was carried out using PBMCs. The CDR3 DNA is TGTGCCAGCAGCTTACGACTAGCGGGACCTCTCCACGAGCAGTACTTC. It yields the protein CASSLRLAGPLHEQYF.